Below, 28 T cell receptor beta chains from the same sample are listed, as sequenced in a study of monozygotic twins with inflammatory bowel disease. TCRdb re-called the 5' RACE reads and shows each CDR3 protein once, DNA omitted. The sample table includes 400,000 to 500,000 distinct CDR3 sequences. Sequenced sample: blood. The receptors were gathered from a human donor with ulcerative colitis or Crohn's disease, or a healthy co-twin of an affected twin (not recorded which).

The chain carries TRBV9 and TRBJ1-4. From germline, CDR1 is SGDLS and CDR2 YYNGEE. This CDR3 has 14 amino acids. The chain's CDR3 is CASSSTVKGEKLFF.

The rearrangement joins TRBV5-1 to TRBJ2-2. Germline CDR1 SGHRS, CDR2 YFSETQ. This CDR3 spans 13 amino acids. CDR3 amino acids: CASSWDRAGELFF.

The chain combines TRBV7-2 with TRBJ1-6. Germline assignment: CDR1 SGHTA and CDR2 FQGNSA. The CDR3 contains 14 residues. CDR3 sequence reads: CASSLGWDSPPLHF. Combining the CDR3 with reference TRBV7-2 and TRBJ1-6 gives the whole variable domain GAGVSQSPSNKVTEKGKDVELRCDPISGHTALYWYRQSLGQGLEFLIYFQGNSAPDKSGLPSDRFSAERTGGSVSTLTIQRTQQEDSAVYLCASSLGWDSPPLHFGNGTRLTVT.

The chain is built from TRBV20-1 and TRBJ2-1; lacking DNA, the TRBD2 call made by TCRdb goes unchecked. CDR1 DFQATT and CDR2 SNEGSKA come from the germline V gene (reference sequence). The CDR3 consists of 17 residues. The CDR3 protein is CSARGPSGRAPYNEQFF.

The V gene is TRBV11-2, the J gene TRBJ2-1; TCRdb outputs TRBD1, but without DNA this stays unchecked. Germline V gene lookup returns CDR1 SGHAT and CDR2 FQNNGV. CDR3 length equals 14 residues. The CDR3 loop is CASSGGTVNNEQFF.

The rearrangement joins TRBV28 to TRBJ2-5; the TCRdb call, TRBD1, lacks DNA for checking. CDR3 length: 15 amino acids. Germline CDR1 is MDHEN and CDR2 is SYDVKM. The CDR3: CASSRSRDQTETQYF.

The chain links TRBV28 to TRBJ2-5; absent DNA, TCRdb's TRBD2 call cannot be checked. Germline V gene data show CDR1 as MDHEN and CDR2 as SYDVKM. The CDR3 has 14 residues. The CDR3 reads CASRLLALEETQYF.

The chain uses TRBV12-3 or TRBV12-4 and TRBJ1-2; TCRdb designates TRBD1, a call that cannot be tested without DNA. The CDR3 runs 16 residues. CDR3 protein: CASTNREADSNYGYTF.

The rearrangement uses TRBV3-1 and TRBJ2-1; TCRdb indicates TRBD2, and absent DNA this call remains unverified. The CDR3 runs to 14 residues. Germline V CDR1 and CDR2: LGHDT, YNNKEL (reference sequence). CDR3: CASSLVAGWDEQFF.

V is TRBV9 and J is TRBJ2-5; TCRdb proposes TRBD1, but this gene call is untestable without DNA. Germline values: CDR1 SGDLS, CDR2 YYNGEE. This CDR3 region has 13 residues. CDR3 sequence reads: CASSVTGRETQYF.

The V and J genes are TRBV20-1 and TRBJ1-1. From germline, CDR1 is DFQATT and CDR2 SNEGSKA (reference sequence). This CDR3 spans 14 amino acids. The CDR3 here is CSASNGGWNTEAFF.

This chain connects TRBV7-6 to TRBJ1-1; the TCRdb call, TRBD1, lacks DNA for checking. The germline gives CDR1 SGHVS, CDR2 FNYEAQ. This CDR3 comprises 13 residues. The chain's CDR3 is CASSPGQTTEAFF. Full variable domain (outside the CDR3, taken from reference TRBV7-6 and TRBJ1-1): GAGVSQSPRYKVTKRGQDVALRCDPISGHVSLYWYRQALGQGPEFLTYFNYEAQQDKSGLPNDRFSAERPEGSISTLTIQRTEQRDSAMYRCASSPGQTTEAFFGQGTRLTVV.

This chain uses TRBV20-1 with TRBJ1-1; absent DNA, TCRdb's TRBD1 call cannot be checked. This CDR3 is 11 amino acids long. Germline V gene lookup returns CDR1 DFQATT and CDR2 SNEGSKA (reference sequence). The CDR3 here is CSAEKGAQAFF.

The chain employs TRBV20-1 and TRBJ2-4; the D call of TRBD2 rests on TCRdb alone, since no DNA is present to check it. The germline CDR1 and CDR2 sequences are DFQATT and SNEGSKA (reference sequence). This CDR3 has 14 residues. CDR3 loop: CSARQREGKYIQYF.

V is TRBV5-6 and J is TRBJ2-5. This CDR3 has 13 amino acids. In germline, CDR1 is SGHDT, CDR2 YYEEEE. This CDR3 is CASSLRIRETQYF.

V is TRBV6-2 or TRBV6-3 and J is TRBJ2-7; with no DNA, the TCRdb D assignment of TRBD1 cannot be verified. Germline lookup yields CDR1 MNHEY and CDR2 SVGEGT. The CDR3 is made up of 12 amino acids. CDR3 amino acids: CASRDRGAEQYF.

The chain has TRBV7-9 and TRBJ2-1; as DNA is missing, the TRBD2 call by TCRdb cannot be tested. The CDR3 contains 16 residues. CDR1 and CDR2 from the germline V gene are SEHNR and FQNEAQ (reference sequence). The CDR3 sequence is CASSLNAGGWLDEQFF.

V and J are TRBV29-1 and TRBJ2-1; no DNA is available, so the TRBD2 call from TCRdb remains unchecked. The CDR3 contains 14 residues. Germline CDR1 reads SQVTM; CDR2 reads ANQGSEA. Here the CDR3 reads CSVRTSGSLNEQFF.

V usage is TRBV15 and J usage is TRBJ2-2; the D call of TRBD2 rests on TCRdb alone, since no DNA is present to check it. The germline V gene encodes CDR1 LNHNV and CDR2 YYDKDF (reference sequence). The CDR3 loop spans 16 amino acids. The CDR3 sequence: CATSRSPSGGAGELFF.

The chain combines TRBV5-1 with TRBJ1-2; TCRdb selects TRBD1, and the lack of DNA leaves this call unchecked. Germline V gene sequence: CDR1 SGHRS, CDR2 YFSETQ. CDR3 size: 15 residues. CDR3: CASSPSGTLNYGYTF. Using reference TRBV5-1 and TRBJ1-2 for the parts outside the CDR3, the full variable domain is KAGVTQTPRYLIKTRGQQVTLSCSPISGHRSVSWYQQTPGQGLQFLFEYFSETQRNKGNFPGRFSGRQFSNSRSEMNVSTLELGDSALYLCASSPSGTLNYGYTFGSGTRLTVV.

The CDR3 spells CASKIRSASYEQYF. The rearrangement links TRBV25-1 to TRBJ2-7. Germline values: CDR1 MGHDK, CDR2 SYGVNS. The CDR3 contains 14 residues.

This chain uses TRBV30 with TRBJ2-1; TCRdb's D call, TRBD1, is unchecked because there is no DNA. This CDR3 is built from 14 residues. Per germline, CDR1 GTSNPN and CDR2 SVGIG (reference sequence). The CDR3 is CAWETRGTYNEQFF.

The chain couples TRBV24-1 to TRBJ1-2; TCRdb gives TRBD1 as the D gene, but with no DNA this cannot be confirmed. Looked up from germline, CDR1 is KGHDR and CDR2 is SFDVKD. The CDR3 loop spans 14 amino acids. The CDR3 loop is CATSDPGTEYSYTF.

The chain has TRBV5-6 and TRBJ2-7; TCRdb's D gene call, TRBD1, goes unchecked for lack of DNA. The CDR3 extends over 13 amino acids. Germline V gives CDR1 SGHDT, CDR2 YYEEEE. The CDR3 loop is CASSLGTGREQYF. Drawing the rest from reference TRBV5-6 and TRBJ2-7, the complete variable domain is DAGVTQSPTHLIKTRGQQVTLRCSPKSGHDTVSWYQQALGQGPQFIFQYYEEEERQRGNFPDRFSGHQFPNYSSELNVNALLLGDSALYLCASSLGTGREQYFGPGTRLTVT.

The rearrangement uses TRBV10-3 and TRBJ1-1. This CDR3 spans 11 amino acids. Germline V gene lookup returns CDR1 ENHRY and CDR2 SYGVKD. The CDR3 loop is CAIKEYTEAFF.

The CDR3 here is CSVYRGYEQYF. The chain employs TRBV29-1 and TRBJ2-7; TCRdb gives TRBD1 as the D gene, but with no DNA this cannot be confirmed. The CDR3 spans 11 residues. Germline-derived CDR1 and CDR2 are SQVTM and ANQGSEA.

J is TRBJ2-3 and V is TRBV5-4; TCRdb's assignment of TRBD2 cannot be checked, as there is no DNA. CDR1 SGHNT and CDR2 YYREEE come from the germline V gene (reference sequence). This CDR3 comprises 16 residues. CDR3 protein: CASSLDSGRATDTQYF. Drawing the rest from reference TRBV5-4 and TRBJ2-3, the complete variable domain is ETGVTQSPTHLIKTRGQQVTLRCSSQSGHNTVSWYQQALGQGPQFIFQYYREEENGRGNFPPRFSGLQFPNYSSELNVNALELDDSALYLCASSLDSGRATDTQYFGPGTRLTVL.

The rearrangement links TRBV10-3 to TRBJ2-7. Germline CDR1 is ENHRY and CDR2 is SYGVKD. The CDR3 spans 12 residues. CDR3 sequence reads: CAALAESYEQYF.